The clone carrying this T cell receptor beta chain has only a few counts. Its antigen remains unidentified. The donors, nominally healthy at sampling, likely had unrecorded immune exposures. This record belongs to a study of cytomegalovirus exposure and HLA in healthy donors. The primer mix had 60 Vbeta and 13 Jbeta primers. Data came from immunoSEQ multiplex PCR; TCRdb stores just in-frame clones and leaves some out. The data contain around 110,000 clones, around 82% of them singletons. V was clipped by 2 bases and J by 9 bases, with 8 bases between them. Germline lookup yields CDR1 GTSNPN and CDR2 SVGIG (reference sequence). CDR3 size: 11 residues. Study results and caveats: Sequencing likely caused a cluster of highly shared sequence variants. Later on, a genetic analysis was performed. It linked a missense variant in DCLRE1C with V- and J-gene trimming of TCR beta. Rare TCR sequences dominated, though some public TCRs recurred in many donors.

This TCR was recovered from a man between 45 and 60 years old in good health and CMV-seronegative. The sample was PBMCs. The chain uses TRBV30 and TRBJ2-1; a possible D gene is TRBD2 (6 bases). The DNA of the CDR3 is TGTGCCTGGAGTATGGGACTTGAGCAGTTCTTC. It translates to CAWSMGLEQFF. Together with reference TRBV30 and TRBJ2-1, the CDR3 gives the full variable domain: SQTIHQWPATLVQPVGSPLSLECTVEGTSNPNLYWYRQAAGRGLQLLFYSVGIGQISSEVPQNLSASRPQDRQFILSSKKLLLSDSGFYLCAWSMGLEQFFGPGTRLTVL.